The clone carrying this T cell receptor beta chain has a count of ten or more. The antigen is undetermined. These data are taken from a study of Graves' ophthalmopathy and Graves' hyperthyroidism. Across the study: There was a collection of peripheral blood at initial diagnosis, before any treatment.

General study findings and limits: For separating ophthalmopathy from stable hyperthyroidism, a 13-signature model gave 85% to 90% sensitivity and 80% to 84% specificity.

V was cut by 6 bases and J by 5 bases, with 14 bases left in between. Germline V gene data show CDR1 as SNHLY and CDR2 as FYNNEI. The CDR3 contains 14 residues. Amplification targeted the TCR beta CDR3 regions, with RNA transcripts as the source material. A first-round RT-PCR used HTBI primers, followed by a second-round multiplex PCR. TCRdb reprocessed the multiplex PCR reads via MiXCR and lists one record per CDR3 protein. This table holds approximately 700,000 distinct CDR3 sequences, 40% found once. The PBMCs had their origin in around 10 ml of fresh peripheral blood. The sequence derives from an adult man with Graves' ophthalmopathy. This chain joins TRBV2 and TRBJ1-5, with D tentatively TRBD1 (6 bases). The source material was peripheral blood. The CDR3 bases are TGTGCCAGCAGCTTCGGGACAATCGATCAGCCCCAGCATTTT. Residues: CASSFGTIDQPQHF. The entire variable domain, with the rest obtained from reference TRBV2 and TRBJ1-5, is as follows: EPEVTQTPSHQVTQMGQEVILRCVPISNHLYFYWYRQILGQKVEFLVSFYNNEISEKSEIFDDQFSVERPDGSNFTLKIRSTKLEDSAMYFCASSFGTIDQPQHFGDGTRLSIL.